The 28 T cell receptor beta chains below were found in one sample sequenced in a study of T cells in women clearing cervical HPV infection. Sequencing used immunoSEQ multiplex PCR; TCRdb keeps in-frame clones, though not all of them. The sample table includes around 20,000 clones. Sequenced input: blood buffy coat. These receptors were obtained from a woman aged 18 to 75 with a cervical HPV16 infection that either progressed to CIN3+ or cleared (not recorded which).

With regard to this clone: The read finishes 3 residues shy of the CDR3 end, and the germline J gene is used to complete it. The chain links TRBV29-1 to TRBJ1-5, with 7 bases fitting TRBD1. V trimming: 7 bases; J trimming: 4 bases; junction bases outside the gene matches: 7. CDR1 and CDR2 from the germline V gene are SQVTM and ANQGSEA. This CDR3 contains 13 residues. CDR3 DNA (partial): TGCAGCGCCGGGACAGCCGTTAATCAGCCC. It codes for CSAGTAVNQP. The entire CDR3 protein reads CSAGTAVNQPQHF.

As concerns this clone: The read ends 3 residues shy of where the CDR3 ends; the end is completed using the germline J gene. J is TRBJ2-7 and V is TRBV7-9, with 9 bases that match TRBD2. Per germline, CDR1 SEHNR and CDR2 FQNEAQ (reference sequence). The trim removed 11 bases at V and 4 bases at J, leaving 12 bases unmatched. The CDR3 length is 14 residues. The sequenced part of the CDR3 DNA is TGTGCCGTCCGAGACGGCGGGGGGGCTTACGAG. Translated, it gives CAVRDGGGAYE. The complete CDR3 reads CAVRDGGGAYEQYF.

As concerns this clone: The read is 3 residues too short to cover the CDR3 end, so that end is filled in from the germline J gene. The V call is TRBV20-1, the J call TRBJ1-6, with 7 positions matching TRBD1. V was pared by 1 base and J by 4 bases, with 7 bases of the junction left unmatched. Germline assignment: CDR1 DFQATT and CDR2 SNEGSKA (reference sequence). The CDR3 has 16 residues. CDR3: CSARAGQEPYNSPLHF. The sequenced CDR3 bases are TGCAGTGCTAGAGCCGGACAGGAACCTTATAATTCACCC.

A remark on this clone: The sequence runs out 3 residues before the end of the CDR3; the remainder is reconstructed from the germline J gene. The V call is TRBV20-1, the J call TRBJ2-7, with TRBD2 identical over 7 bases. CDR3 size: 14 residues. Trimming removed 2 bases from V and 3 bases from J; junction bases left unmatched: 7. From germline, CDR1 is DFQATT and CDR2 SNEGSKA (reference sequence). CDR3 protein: CSARTSAEFYEQYF. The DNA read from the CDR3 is TGCAGTGCTAGAACTAGCGCGGAATTCTACGAG.

CDR3 region: CASSTGDRPNSPLHF. CDR3 bases read: TGCGCCAGCAGTACGGGCGACAGGCCAAATTCACCC. The chain combines TRBV23-1 with TRBJ1-6; maybe TRBD1 (6 bases). The read terminates 3 residues before the CDR3 end, so the remaining end is supplied by the germline J gene. TRBV23-1 is recorded as an ORF, its role being uncertain. Trimming took off 5 bases at V and 7 bases at J, with 15 bases between the two ends. The CDR3 is 15 residues long.

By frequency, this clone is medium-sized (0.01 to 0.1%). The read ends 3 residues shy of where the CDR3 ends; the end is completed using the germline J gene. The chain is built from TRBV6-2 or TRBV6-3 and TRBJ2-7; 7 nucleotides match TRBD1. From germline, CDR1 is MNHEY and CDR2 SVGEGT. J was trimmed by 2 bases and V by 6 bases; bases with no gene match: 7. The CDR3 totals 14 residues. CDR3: CASRGTVATYEQYF. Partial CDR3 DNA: TGTGCCAGCAGGGGGACAGTGGCTACCTACGAG.

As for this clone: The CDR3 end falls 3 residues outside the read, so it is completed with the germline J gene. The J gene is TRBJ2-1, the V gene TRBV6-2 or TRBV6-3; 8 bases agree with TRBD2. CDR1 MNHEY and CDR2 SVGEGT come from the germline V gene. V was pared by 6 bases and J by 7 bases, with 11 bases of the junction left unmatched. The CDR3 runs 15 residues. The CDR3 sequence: CASRDLAGAGNEQFF. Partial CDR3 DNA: TGTGCCAGCAGAGATCTAGCGGGCGCAGGGAATGAG.

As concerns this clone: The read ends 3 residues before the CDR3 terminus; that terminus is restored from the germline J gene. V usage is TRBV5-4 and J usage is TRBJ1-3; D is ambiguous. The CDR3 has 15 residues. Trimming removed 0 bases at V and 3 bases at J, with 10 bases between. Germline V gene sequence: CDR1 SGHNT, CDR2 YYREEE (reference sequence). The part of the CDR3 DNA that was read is TGTGCCAGCAGCTTGGACGCAGGAGTTGGAAACACC. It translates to CASSLDAGVGNT. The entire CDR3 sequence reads CASSLDAGVGNTIYF.

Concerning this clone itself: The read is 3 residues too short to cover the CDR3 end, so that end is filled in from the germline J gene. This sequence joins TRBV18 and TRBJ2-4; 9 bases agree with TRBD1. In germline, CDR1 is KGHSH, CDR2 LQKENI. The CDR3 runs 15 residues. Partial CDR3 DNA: TGTGCCAGCTCACAACCGGGACAGGGCCACTATGGT. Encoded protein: CASSQPGQGHYG. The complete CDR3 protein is CASSQPGQGHYGQYF.

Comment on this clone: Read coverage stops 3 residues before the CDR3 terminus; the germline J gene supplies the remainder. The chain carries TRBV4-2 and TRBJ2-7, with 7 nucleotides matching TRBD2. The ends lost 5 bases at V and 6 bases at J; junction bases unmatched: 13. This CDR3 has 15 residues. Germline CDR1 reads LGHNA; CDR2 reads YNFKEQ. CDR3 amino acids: CASSSQTSSSVEQYF. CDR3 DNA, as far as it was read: TGTGCCAGCAGCTCTCAGACTAGCTCCTCTGTCGAG.

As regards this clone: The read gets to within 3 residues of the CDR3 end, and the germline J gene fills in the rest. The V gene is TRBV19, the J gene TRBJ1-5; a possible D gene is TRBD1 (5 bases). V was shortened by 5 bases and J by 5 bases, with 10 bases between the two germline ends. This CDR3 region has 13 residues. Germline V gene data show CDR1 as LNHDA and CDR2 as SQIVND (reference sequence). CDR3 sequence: CASSGQGYQPQHF. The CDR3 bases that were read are TGTGCCAGTAGTGGTCAGGGCTATCAGCCC.

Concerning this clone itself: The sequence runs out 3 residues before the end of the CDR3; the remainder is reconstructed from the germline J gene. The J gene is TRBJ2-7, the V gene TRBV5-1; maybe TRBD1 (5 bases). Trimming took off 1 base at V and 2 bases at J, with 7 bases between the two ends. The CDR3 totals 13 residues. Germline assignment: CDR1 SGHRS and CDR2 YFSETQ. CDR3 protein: CASSLQGPYEQYF. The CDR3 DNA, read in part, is TGCGCCAGCAGCTTGCAGGGCCCCTACGAG.

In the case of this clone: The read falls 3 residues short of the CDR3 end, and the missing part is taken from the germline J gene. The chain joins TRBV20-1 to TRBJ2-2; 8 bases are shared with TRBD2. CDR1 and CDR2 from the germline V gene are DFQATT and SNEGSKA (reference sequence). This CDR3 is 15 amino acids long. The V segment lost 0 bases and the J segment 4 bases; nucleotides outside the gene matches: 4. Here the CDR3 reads CSARDAGGSTGELFF. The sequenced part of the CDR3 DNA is TGCAGTGCTAGAGATGCGGGGGGAAGCACCGGGGAG.

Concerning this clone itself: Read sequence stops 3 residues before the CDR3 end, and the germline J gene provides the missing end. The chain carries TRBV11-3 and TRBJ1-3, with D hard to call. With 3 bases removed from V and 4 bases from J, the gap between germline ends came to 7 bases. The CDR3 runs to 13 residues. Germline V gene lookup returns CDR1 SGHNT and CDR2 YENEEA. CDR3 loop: CASSLQYGNTIYF. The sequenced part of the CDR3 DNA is TGTGCCAGCAGCTTGCAGTACGGAAACACC.

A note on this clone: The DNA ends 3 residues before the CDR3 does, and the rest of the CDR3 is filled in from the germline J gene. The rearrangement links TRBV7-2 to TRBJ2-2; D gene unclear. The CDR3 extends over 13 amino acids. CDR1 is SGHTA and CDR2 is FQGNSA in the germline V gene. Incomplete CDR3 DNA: TGTGCCAGCAGTTACGTTGCTAATGAAAAG. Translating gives CASSYVANEK. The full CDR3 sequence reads CASSYVANEKLFF.

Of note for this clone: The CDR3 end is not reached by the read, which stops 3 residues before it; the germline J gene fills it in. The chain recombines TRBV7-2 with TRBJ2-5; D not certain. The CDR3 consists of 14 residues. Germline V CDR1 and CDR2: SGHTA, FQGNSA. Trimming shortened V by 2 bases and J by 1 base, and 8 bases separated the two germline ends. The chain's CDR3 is CASSLSQAQETQYF. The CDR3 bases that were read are TGTGCCAGCAGCTTAAGCCAGGCCCAAGAGACC.

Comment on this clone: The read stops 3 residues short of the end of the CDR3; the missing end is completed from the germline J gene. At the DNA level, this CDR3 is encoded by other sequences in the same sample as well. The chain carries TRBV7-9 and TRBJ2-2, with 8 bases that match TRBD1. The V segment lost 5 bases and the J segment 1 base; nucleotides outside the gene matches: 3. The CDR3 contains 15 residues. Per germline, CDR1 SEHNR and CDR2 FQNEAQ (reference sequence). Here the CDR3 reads CASSLGQGNTGELFF. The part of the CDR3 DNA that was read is TGTGCCAGCAGCCTTGGACAGGGGAACACCGGGGAG.

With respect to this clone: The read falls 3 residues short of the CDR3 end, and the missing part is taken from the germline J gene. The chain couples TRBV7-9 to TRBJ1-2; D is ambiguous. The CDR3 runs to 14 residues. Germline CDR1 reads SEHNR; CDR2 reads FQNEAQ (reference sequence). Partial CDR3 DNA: TGTGCCAGCAGCCCCCGTGGGCTCGGGGATACC. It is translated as CASSPRGLGDT. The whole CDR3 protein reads CASSPRGLGDTYTF. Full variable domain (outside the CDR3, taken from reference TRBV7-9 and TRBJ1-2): DTGVSQNPRHKITKRGQNVTFRCDPISEHNRLYWYRQTLGQGPEFLTYFQNEAQLEKSRLLSDRFSAERPKGSFSTLEIQRTEQGDSAMYLCASSPRGLGDTYTFGSGTRLTVV.

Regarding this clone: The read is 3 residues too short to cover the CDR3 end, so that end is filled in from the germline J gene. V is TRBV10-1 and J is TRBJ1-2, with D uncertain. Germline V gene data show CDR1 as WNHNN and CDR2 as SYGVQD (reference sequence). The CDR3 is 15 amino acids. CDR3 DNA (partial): TGCGCCAGCAGTGAAGAGAGACATCTCACAGATACC. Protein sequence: CASSEERHLTDT. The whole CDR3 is CASSEERHLTDTYTF.

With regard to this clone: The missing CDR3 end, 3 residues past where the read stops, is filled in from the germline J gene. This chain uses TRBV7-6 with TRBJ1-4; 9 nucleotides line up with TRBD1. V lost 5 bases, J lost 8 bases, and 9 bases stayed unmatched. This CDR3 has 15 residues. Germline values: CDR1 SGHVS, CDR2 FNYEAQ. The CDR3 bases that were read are TGTGCCAGCAGCCCGACCGGGACAGGGTTCGAAAAA. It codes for CASSPTGTGFEK. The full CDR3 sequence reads CASSPTGTGFEKLFF.

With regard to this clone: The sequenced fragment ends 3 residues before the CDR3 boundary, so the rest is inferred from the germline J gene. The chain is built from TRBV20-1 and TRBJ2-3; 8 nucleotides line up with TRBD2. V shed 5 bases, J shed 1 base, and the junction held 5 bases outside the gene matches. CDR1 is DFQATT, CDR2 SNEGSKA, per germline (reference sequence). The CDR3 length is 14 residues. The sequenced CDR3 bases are TGCAGTGCTGAAGAGCGGGGGCGCACAGATACG. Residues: CSAEERGRTDT. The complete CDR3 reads CSAEERGRTDTQYF.

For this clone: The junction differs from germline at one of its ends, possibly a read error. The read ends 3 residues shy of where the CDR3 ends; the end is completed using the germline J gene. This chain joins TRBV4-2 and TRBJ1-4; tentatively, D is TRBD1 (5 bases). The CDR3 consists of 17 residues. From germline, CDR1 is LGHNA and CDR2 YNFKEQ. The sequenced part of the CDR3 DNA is TGCGCCAGCAGCCAAGATTCAACTGGGCGGACACTTGAAAAA. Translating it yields CASSQDSTGRTLEK. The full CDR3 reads CASSQDSTGRTLEKLFF.

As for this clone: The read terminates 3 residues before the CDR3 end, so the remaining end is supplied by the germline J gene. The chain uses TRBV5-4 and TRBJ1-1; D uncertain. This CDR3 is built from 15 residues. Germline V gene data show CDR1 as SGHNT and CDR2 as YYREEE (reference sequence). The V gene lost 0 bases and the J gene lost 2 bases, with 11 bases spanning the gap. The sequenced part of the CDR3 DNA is TGTGCCAGCAGCTTGGCTAAGGCGGGAAACACTGAA. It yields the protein CASSLAKAGNTE. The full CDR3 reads CASSLAKAGNTEAFF.

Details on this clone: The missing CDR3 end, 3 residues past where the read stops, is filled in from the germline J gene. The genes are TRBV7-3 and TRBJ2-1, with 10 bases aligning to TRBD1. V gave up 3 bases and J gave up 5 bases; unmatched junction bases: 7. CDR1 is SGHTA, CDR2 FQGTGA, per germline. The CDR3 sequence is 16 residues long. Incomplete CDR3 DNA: TGTGCCAGCAGCTTGACAGGGGGCCCACAACACAATGAG. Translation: CASSLTGGPQHNE. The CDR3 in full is CASSLTGGPQHNEQFF.

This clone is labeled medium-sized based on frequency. The CDR3 is CAITRDTNYGYTF. The DNA read from the CDR3 is TGTGCCATCACCCGGGACACCAACTATGGC. The chain is built from TRBV10-3 and TRBJ1-2; D possibly corresponds to TRBD1 (6 bases). The read falls 3 residues short of the CDR3 end, and the missing part is taken from the germline J gene. Germline V gene data show CDR1 as ENHRY and CDR2 as SYGVKD. This CDR3 region has 13 residues. Trimming stripped 7 bases from V and 2 bases from J, with 11 bases between.

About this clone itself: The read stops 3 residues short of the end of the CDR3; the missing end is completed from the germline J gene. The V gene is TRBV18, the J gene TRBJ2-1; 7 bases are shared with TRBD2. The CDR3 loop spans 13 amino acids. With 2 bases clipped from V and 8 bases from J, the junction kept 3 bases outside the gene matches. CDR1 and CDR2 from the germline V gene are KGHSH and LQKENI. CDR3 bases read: TGTGCCAGCTCACCAGGGCTAGCGGATGAG. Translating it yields CASSPGLADE. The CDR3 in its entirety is CASSPGLADEQFF.

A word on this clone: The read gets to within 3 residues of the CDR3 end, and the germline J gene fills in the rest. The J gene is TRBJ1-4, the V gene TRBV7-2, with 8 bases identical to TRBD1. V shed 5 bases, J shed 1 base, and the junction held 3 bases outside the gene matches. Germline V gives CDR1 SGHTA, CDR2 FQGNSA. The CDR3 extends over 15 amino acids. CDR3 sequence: CASSKQGGTNEKLFF. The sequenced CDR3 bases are TGTGCCAGCAGCAAACAGGGGGGAACTAATGAAAAA.

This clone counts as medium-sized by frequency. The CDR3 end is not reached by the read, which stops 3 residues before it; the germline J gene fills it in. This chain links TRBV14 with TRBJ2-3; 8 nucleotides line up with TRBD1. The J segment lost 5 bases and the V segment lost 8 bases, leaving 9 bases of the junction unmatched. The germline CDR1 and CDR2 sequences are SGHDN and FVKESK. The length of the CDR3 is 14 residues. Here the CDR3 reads CASGTGGIGDTQYF. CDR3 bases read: TGTGCCAGCGGCACAGGGGGAATCGGAGATACG.